This TCR beta chain was obtained from a study of blood T cells in healthy people across ages. The ends were cut back, 4 bases at V and 1 base at J, with 13 bases in the middle. Germline loops: CDR1 SNHLY, CDR2 FYNNEI. The CDR3 sequence is 16 residues long. The authors ran a second PCR of about 6 to 11 cycles using a sample-barcoded 5' primer and a J-beta primer mix. Every sample produced at least 3 million CDR3-containing paired-end reads. TCRdb redid the calling of the 5' RACE reads with MiXCR, one entry per CDR3 protein. The sample lists about 1,400,000 distinct CDR3 sequences; 40% to 50% were seen once.

This clonotype was sampled from a woman aged 18-29 years in good health. The sample taken for sequencing was blood. The V and J genes are TRBV2 and TRBJ1-4, with a weak D call TRBD1 (5 bases). CDR3 sequence reads: CASSAGQVLTNEKLFF. CDR3 in DNA: TGTGCCAGCAGTGCGGGGCAGGTGCTAACTAATGAAAAACTGTTTTTT.